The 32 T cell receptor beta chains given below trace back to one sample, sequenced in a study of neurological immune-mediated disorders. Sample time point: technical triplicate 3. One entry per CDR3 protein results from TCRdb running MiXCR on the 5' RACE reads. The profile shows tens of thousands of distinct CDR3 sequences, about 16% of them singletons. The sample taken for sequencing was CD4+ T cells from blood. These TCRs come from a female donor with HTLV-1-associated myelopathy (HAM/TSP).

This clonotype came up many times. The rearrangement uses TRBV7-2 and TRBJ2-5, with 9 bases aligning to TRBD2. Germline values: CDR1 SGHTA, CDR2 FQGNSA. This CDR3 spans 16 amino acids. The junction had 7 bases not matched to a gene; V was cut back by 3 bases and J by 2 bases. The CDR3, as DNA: TGTGCCAGCAGCTTGGGGACTAGCACGTGGCAAGAGACCCAGTACTTC. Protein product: CASSLGTSTWQETQYF.

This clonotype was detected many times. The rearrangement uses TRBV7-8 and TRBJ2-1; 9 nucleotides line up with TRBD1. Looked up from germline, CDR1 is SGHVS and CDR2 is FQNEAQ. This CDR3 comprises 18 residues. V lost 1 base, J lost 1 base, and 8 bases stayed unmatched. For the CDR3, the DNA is TGTGCCAGCAGCTTAGTGTCCCGGGACAGGGCATCCTACAATGAGCAGTTCTTC. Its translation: CASSLVSRDRASYNEQFF. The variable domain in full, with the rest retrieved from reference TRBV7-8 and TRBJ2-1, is GAGVSQSPRYKVAKRGQDVALRCDPISGHVSLFWYQQALGQGPEFLTYFQNEAQLDKSGLPSDRFFAERPEGSVSTLKIQRTQQEDSAVYLCASSLVSRDRASYNEQFFGPGTRLTVL.

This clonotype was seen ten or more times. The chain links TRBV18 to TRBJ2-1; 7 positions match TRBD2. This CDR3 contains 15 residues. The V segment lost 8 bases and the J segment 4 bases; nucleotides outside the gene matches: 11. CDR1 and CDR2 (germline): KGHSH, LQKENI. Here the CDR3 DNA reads TGTGCCAGCACCCCAGCCCTAGCGGATTACAATGAGCAGTTCTTC. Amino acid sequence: CASTPALADYNEQFF.

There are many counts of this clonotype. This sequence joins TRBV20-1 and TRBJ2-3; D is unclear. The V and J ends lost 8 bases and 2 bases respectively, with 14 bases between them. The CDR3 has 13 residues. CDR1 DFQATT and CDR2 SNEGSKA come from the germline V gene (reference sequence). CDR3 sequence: CSFLNPPTDTQYF. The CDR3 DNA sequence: TGCAGTTTCCTTAACCCCCCCACAGATACGCAGTATTTT.

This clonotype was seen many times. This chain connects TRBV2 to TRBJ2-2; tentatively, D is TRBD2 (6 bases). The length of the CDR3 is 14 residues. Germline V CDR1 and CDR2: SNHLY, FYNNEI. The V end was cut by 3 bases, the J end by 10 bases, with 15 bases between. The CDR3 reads CASSDSSDHLELFF. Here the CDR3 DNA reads TGTGCCAGCAGTGATTCTAGCGATCATTTGGAGCTGTTTTTT.

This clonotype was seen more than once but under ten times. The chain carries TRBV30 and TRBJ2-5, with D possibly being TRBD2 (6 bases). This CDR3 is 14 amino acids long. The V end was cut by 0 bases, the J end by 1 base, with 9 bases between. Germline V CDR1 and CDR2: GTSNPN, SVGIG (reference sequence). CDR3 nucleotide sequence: TGTGCCTGGAGTGTGGGAGGACCCCAAGAGACCCAGTACTTC. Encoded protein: CAWSVGGPQETQYF.

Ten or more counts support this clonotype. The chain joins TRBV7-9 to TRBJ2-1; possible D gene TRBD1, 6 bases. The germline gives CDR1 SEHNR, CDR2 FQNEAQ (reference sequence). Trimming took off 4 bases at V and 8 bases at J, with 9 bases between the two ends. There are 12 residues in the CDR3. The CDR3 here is CASSSGQYEQFF. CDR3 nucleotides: TGTGCCAGCAGCTCAGGACAGTATGAGCAGTTCTTC.

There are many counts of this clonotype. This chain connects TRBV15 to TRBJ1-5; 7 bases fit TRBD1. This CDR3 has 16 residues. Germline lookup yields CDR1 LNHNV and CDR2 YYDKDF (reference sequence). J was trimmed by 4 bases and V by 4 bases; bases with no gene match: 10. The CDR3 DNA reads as TGTGCCACCAGCACTCCCGAGGGGGCTTGGAATCAGCCCCAGCATTTT. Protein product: CATSTPEGAWNQPQHF.

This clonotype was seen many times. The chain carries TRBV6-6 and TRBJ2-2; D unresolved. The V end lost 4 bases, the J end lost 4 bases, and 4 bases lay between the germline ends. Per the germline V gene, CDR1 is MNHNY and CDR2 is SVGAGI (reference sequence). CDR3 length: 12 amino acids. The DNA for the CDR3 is TGTGCCAGCAGTTTCTTCACCGGGGAGCTGTTTTTT. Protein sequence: CASSFFTGELFF.

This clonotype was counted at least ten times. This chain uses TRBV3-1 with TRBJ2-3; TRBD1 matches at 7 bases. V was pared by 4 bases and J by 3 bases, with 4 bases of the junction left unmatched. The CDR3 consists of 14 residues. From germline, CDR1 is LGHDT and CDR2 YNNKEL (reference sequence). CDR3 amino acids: CASSLGTATDTQYF. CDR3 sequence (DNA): TGTGCCAGCAGCCTCGGGACAGCTACAGATACGCAGTATTTT.

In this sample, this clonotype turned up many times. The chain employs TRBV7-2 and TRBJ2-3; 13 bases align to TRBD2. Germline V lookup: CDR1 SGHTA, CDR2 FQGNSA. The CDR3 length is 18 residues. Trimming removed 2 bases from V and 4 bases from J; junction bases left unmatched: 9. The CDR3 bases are TGTGCCAGCAGCTTAACTAGCGGGGGGGCAGGGTCCCCAGATACGCAGTATTTT. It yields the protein CASSLTSGGAGSPDTQYF.

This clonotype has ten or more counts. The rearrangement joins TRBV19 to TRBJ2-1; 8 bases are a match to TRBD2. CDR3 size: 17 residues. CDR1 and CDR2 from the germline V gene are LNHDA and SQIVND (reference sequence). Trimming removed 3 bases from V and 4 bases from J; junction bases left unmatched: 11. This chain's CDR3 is CASSIGGGMVSYNEQFF. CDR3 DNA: TGTGCCAGTAGTATCGGCGGGGGGATGGTGTCATACAATGAGCAGTTCTTC.

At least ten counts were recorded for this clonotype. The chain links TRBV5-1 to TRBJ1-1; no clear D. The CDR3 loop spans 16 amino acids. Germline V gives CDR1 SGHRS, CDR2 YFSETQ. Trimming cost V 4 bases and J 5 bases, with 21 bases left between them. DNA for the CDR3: TGCGCCAGCAGCATTGGTTTGTTGACAAGGGCAACTGAAGCTTTCTTT. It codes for CASSIGLLTRATEAFF.

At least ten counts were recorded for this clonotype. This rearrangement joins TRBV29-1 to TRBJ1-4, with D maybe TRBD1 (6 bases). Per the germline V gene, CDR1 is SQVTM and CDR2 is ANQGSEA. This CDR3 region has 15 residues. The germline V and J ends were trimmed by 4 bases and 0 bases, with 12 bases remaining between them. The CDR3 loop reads CSVGGRGATNEKLFF. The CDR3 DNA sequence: TGCAGCGTTGGAGGCAGGGGAGCAACTAATGAAAAACTGTTTTTT.

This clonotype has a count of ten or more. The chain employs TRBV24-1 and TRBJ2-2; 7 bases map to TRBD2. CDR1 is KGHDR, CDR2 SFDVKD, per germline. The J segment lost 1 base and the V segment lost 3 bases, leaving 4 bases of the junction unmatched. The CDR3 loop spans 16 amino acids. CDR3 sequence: CATSDTSSGNTGELFF. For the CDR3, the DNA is TGTGCCACCAGTGATACCTCTAGCGGGAACACCGGGGAGCTGTTTTTT.

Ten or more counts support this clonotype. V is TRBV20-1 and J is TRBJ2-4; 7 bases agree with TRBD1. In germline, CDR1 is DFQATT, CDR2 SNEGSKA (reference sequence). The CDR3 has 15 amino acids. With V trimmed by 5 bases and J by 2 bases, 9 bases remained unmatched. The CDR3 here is CSAQSTTGPKNIQYF. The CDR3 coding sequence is TGCAGTGCTCAGAGCACGACAGGGCCCAAAAACATTCAGTACTTC.

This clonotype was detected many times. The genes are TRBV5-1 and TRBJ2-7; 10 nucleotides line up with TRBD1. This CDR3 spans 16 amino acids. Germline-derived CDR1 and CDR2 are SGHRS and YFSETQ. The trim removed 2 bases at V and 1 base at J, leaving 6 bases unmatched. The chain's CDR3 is CASSFNRDRGSYEQYF. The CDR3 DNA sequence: TGCGCCAGCAGCTTTAACCGGGACAGGGGATCCTACGAGCAGTACTTC. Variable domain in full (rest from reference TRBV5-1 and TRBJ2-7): KAGVTQTPRYLIKTRGQQVTLSCSPISGHRSVSWYQQTPGQGLQFLFEYFSETQRNKGNFPGRFSGRQFSNSRSEMNVSTLELGDSALYLCASSFNRDRGSYEQYFGPGTRLTVT.

The CDR3 spells CASSQGQGPYNEQFF. DNA for the CDR3: TGTGCCAGCAGCCAGGGACAGGGGCCCTACAATGAGCAGTTCTTC. V usage is TRBV5-5 and J usage is TRBJ2-1, with 10 bases matching TRBD1. There are 15 residues in the CDR3. CDR1 and CDR2 (germline): SGHKS, YYEKEE (reference sequence). Trimming at V came to 4 bases and at J to 2 bases, leaving 3 bases not matched to a gene. The complete variable domain, with remaining parts taken from reference TRBV5-5 and TRBJ2-1, reads DAGVTQSPTHLIKTRGQQVTLRCSPISGHKSVSWYQQVLGQGPQFIFQYYEKEERGRGNFPDRFSARQFPNYSSELNVNALLLGDSALYLCASSQGQGPYNEQFFGPGTRLTVL.

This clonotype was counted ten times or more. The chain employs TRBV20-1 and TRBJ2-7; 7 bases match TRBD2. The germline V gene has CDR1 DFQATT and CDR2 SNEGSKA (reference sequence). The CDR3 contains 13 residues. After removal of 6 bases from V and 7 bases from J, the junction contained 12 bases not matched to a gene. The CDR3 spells CSATLAGVAEQYF. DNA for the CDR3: TGCAGTGCCACATTGGCGGGAGTCGCAGAGCAGTACTTC.

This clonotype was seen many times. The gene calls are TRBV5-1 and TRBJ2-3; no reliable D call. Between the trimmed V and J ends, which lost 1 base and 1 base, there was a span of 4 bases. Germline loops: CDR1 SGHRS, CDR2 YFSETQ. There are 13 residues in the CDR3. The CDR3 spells CASSLWGTDTQYF. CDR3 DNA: TGCGCCAGCAGCTTGTGGGGCACAGATACGCAGTATTTT.

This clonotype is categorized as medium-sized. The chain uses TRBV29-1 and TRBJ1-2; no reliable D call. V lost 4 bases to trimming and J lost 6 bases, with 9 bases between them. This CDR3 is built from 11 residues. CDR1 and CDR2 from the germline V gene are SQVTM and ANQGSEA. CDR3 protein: CSVGHSDGYTF. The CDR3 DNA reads TGCAGCGTTGGGCATTCTGATGGCTACACCTTC.

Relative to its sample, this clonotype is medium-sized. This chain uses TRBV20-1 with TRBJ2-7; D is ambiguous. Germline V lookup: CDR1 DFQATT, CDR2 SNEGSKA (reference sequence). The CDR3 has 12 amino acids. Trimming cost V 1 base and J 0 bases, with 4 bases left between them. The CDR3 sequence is CSARGSSYEQYF. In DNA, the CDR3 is TGCAGTGCTAGAGGAAGCTCCTACGAGCAGTACTTC.

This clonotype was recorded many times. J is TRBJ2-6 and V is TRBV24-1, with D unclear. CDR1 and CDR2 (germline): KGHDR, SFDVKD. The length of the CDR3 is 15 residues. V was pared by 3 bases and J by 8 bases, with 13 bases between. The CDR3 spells CATSDAGSGSNVLTF. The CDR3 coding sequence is TGTGCCACCAGTGATGCCGGATCCGGTTCCAACGTCCTGACTTTC.

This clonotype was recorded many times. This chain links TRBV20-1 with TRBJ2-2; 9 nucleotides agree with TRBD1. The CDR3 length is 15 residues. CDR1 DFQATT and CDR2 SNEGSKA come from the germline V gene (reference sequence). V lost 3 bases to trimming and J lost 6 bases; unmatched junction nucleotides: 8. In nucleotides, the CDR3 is TGCAGTGCTAGGGGACAGGGAAAATACGCCGGGGAGCTGTTTTTT. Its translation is CSARGQGKYAGELFF.

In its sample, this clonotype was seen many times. CDR3 sequence (DNA): TGTGCCAGCAGCGTAGACGGGCAGGGAATTAACGAGCAGTACTTC. Residues: CASSVDGQGINEQYF. The chain uses TRBV9 and TRBJ2-7; D perhaps matches TRBD1 (5 bases). Germline V gene data show CDR1 as SGDLS and CDR2 as YYNGEE. The germline V and J ends were trimmed by 0 bases and 5 bases, with 15 bases remaining between them. This CDR3 is built from 15 residues.

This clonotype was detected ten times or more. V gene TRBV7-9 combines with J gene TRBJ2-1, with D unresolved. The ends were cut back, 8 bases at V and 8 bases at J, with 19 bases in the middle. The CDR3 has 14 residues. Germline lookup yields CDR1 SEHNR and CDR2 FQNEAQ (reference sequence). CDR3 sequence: CASALLSQNYEQFF. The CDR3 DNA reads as TGTGCCAGCGCCTTGTTAAGCCAGAACTATGAGCAGTTCTTC. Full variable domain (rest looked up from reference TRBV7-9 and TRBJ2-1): DTGVSQNPRHKITKRGQNVTFRCDPISEHNRLYWYRQTLGQGPEFLTYFQNEAQLEKSRLLSDRFSAERPKGSFSTLEIQRTEQGDSAMYLCASALLSQNYEQFFGPGTRLTVL.

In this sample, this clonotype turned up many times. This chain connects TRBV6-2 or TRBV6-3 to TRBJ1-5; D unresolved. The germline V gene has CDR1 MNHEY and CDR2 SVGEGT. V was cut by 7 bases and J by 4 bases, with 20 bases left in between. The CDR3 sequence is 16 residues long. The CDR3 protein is CASKKWAVRENQPQHF. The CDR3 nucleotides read TGTGCCAGCAAAAAATGGGCCGTCCGGGAAAATCAGCCCCAGCATTTT.

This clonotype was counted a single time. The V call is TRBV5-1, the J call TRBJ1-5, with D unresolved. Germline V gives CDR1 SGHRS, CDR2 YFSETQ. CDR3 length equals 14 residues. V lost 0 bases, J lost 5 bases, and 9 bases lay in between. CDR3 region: CASSLGGVYQPQHF. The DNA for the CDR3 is TGCGCCAGCAGCTTGGGAGGCGTCTATCAGCCCCAGCATTTT.

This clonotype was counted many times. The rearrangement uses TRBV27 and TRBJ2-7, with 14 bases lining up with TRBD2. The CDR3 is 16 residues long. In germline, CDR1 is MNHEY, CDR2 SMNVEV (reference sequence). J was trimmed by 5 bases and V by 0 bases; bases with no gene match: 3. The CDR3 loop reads CASSLSGTSGGNEQYF. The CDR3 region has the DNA TGTGCCAGCAGTTTATCCGGGACTAGCGGGGGAAACGAGCAGTACTTC.

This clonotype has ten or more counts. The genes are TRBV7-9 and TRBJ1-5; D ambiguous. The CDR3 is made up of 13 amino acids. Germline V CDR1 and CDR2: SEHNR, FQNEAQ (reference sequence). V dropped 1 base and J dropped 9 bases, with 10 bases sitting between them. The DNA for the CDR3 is TGTGCCAGCAGCTTAGGTTTATCTGGGCCCCAGCATTTT. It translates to CASSLGLSGPQHF.

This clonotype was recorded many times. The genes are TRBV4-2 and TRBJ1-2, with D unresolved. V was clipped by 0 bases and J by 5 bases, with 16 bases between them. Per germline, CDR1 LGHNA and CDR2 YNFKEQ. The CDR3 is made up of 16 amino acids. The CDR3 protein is CASSQDYSPSEYGYTF. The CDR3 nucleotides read TGTGCCAGCAGCCAAGATTATTCCCCTTCGGAATATGGCTACACCTTC.

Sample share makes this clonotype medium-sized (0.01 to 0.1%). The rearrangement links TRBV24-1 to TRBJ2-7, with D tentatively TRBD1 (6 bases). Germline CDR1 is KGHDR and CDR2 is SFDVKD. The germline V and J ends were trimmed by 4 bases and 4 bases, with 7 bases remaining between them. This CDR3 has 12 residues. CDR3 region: CATSDRGYEQYF. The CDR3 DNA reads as TGTGCCACCAGTGACAGGGGTTACGAGCAGTACTTC.